This T cell receptor beta chain emerged from a study of Graves' ophthalmopathy and Graves' hyperthyroidism. Amplified material comprised TCR beta CDR3 regions derived from RNA transcripts. Investigators did first-round RT-PCR with HTBI primers, then second-round multiplex PCR. TCRdb recomputed calls from the multiplex PCR reads with MiXCR, one row per CDR3 protein. The data contain around 1,200,000 distinct CDR3 sequences, about two fifths of them singletons. CDR3 length: 15 amino acids. The V and J ends lost 6 bases and 2 bases, in that order; junction bases with no gene match: 7. Study-level results: Most clonotypes expanded in thyroid above 0.001 frequency were present in blood too.

Newly diagnosed hyperthyroidism donors, aged 18 to 65, duration under 2 months. Other autoimmune diseases, uncontrolled infections, pregnancy or lactation excluded patients from enrollment. On this clonotype: Its specificity is not known.

Sequencing was performed on peripheral blood or thyroid tissue (not recorded which). This TCR derives from an adult man with Graves' hyperthyroidism. This sequence joins TRBV12-3 or TRBV12-4 and TRBJ1-5; TRBD1 matches at 7 bases. The CDR3 DNA is TGTGCCAGCAGCCGAACCACAGGGGGCAATCAGCCCCAGCATTTT. It translates to CASSRTTGGNQPQHF.